This section outlines one TCR beta chain sequence together with its context. Its antigen is currently unknown. The data were obtained in a study of cytomegalovirus exposure and HLA in healthy donors. Using immunoSEQ multiplex PCR, the repertoire was profiled, and TCRdb retains in-frame clones only, with some absent. This table has about 200,000 clones, roughly 77% appearing once. Broader study findings: Later, an analysis found that TCR clusters from the first cohort tended to co-occur in the 120 validation repertoires.

Among the 90 to 150 subjects of the validation cohort, separate from the 666-subject first cohort, were the donors. This receptor was identified in a woman in her 30s in good health and CMV-seronegative. Sequencing used PBMCs.

The CDR3 reads CASSWRAGLAFSDTQYF. CDR3 nucleotides: TGTGCCAGCAGCTGGCGGGCGGGACTAGCCTTCTCAGATACGCAGTATTTT. The V gene is TRBV5-4, the J gene TRBJ2-3; 9 nucleotides align to TRBD2. V was clipped by 3 bases and J by 4 bases; unmatched bases: 12. The CDR3 is made up of 17 amino acids. Germline-derived CDR1 and CDR2 are SGHNT and YYREEE (reference sequence).